This T cell receptor (beta chain) was profiled in a study of T-cell reconstitution after alpha-beta-depleted transplantation in children. Regarding the study as a whole: It was newly produced T cells that mostly accounted for T-cell counts and diversity one year after transplant.

As to this clonotype: Its target is not known.

Trimming pared 6 bases from V and 4 bases from J, leaving 9 bases between. Germline lookup yields CDR1 SEHNR and CDR2 FQNEAQ (reference sequence). CDR3 length: 12 amino acids. Unique molecular identifiers were used in preparing the TCRbeta library. One entry per CDR3 protein results from TCRdb running MiXCR on the PCR reads. The repertoire includes about 980,000 distinct CDR3 sequences, less than 30% of them detected once, and about 28% sits in the top ten. This specimen was PBMCs, mostly from graft donor cells, taken 360 days after TCRalphabeta/CD19-depleted stem cell transplant. The TCR originated in a boy under two years old who had a stem cell transplant for SCID, so the T cells may come from the graft donor. This sequence joins TRBV7-9 and TRBJ1-2, with D unresolved. Here the CDR3 reads CASRGGAYGYTF. CDR3 DNA sequence: TGTGCCAGCAGAGGCGGCGCCTATGGCTACACCTTC.